The 9 T cell receptor beta chains presented below share a single source sample, sequenced in a study of beta chain features in type 1 diabetes. Expressed TCRB transcripts were sequenced because the isolated RNA had all been reverse transcribed beforehand. Measured with immunoSEQ multiplex PCR; TCRdb has only the in-frame clones, and not every one. The data hold some 300,000 clones, with around 7.8% observed a single time. Sequenced input: central memory CD4+ T cells from blood. The receptors derive from a woman younger than 35 in good health.

There are a few counts of this clone. The chain carries TRBV7-2 and TRBJ1-3; no reliable D call. V was trimmed by 5 bases and J by 0 bases, leaving 8 bases between them. Germline CDR1 and CDR2: SGHTA and FQGNSA. There are 14 residues in the CDR3. This CDR3 reads CASSGSISGNTIYF. The CDR3 coding sequence is TGTGCCAGCAGCGGGAGTATCTCTGGAAACACCATATATTTT.

This chain links TRBV29-1 with TRBJ2-7; 8 nucleotides agree with TRBD2. The CDR3 contains 12 residues. V was clipped by 5 bases and J by 4 bases; unmatched bases: 4. Germline CDR1 and CDR2: SQVTM and ANQGSEA. The chain's CDR3 is CSVLTGGYEQYF. DNA for the CDR3: TGCAGCGTTCTAACGGGAGGGTACGAGCAGTACTTC.

This clone was seen ten or more times. The J gene is TRBJ2-3, the V gene TRBV19; no reliable D call. Trimming removed 5 bases at V and 3 bases at J, with 12 bases between. Germline CDR1 is LNHDA and CDR2 is SQIVND (reference sequence). The CDR3 consists of 14 residues. The CDR3 here is CASSVRSGTDTQYF. The DNA of the CDR3 is TGTGCCAGTAGTGTACGGTCTGGGACAGATACGCAGTATTTT.

V is TRBV5-4 and J is TRBJ1-4, with a possible D match to TRBD1 (5 bases). Trimming shortened V by 0 bases and J by 5 bases, and 11 bases separated the two germline ends. The V gene's germline CDR1 is SGHNT and CDR2 YYREEE (reference sequence). This CDR3 has 15 amino acids. The CDR3 loop is CASSLAGDWNEKLFF. DNA for the CDR3: TGTGCCAGCAGCTTGGCCGGGGACTGGAATGAAAAACTGTTTTTT.

This clone has just a few counts. CDR3 residues: CASSFLDQRDEQFF. The CDR3 DNA sequence: TGTGCCAGCAGCTTCCTGGACCAGCGGGATGAGCAGTTCTTC. The chain employs TRBV7-8 and TRBJ2-1; D might be TRBD2 (6 bases). The ends were cut back, 3 bases at V and 8 bases at J, with 14 bases in the middle. The CDR3 extends over 14 amino acids. The germline gives CDR1 SGHVS, CDR2 FQNEAQ.

This clone occurred a few times. The CDR3 sequence is CASSLRQLYGYTF. CDR3 DNA sequence: TGTGCCAGCAGTTTAAGGCAGCTCTATGGCTACACCTTC. V usage is TRBV28 and J usage is TRBJ1-2; D remains ambiguous. V was trimmed by 2 bases and J by 4 bases, leaving 8 bases between them. The CDR3 loop spans 13 amino acids. CDR1 and CDR2 from the germline V gene are MDHEN and SYDVKM.

V usage is TRBV7-3 and J usage is TRBJ2-6; D is undetermined. Trimming removed 2 bases at V and 4 bases at J, with 9 bases between. The germline V gene encodes CDR1 SGHTA and CDR2 FQGTGA. This CDR3 has 15 residues. CDR3 amino acids: CASSLSLPGANVLTF. Written as DNA, the CDR3 is TGTGCCAGCAGCTTATCCCTTCCAGGGGCCAACGTCCTGACTTTC.

In this sample, this clone turned up many times. The V call is TRBV4-1, the J call TRBJ2-1; D gene unclear. The V end lost 1 base, the J end lost 10 bases, and 8 bases lay between the germline ends. CDR3 length: 12 residues. The germline V gene encodes CDR1 MGHRA and CDR2 YSYEKL. The chain's CDR3 is CASSQVGREQFF. DNA for the CDR3: TGCGCCAGCAGCCAAGTCGGCAGAGAGCAGTTCTTC.

The V and J genes are TRBV29-1 and TRBJ2-3, with a possible D match to TRBD1 (6 bases). The CDR3 is 13 residues long. Germline-derived CDR1 and CDR2 are SQVTM and ANQGSEA. Trimming removed 3 bases from V and 5 bases from J, with 12 bases in between. The DNA for the CDR3 is TGCAGCGTTGAGTCCAGGGGTAGAGATACGCAGTATTTT. Translation: CSVESRGRDTQYF.